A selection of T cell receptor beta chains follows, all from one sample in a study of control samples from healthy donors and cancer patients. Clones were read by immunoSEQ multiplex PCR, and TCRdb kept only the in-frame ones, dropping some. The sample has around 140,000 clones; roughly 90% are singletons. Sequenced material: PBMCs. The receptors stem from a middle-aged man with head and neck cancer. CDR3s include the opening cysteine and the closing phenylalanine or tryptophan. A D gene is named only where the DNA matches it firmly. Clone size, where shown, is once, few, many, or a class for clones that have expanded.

CDR3 protein: CASSLGGTPSGANVLTF
CDR3 DNA: TGTGCCAGCAGCTTGGGTGGTACCCCCTCTGGGGCCAACGTCCTGACTTTC
clone size: NA
V gene: TRBV7-3
J gene: TRBJ2-6
D gene: NA

CDR3 protein: CASRRDRINSPLHF
CDR3 DNA: TGTGCCAGCAGGCGGGACAGAATTAATTCACCCCTCCACTTT
clone size: NA
V gene: TRBV2
J gene: TRBJ1-6
D gene: TRBD1

CDR3 protein: CASSPGTANTGELFF
CDR3 DNA: TGCGCCAGCAGTCCCGGGACGGCGAACACCGGGGAGCTGTTTTTT
clone size: NA
V gene: TRBV10-1
J gene: TRBJ2-2
D gene: NA

CDR3 protein: CAINGTLVTGELFF
CDR3 DNA: TGCGCCATAAACGGGACCTTGGTCACCGGGGAGCTGTTTTTT
clone size: NA
V gene: TRBV10-1
J gene: TRBJ2-2
D gene: NA

CDR3 protein: CASSEAWEVNYEQYF
CDR3 DNA: TGTGCCAGCAGTGAAGCGTGGGAGGTGAACTACGAGCAGTACTTC
clone size: once
V gene: TRBV6-1
J gene: TRBJ2-7
D gene: NA

CDR3 protein: CASSGPVGTQYF
CDR3 DNA: TGTGCCAGCAGTGGGCCGGTAGGGACCCAGTACTTC
clone size: NA
V gene: TRBV28
J gene: TRBJ2-5
D gene: NA

CDR3 protein: CAIYRVYQETQYF
CDR3 DNA: TGTGCCATTTACAGGGTGTACCAAGAGACCCAGTACTTC
clone size: NA
V gene: TRBV19
J gene: TRBJ2-5
D gene: NA

CDR3 protein: CASSLWKQGIYEQYF
CDR3 DNA: TGTGCCAGCAGCTTGTGGAAACAGGGGATCTACGAGCAGTACTTC
clone size: NA
V gene: TRBV5-8
J gene: TRBJ2-7
D gene: TRBD1

CDR3 protein: CASSPKGTGMNQPQHF
CDR3 DNA: TGTGCCAGCTCACCAAAGGGTACAGGGATGAATCAGCCCCAGCATTTT
clone size: NA
V gene: TRBV18
J gene: TRBJ1-5
D gene: NA

CDR3 protein: CALRSTGNRNTEAFF
CDR3 DNA: TGTGCCCTTAGGTCCACAGGCAATCGTAACACTGAAGCTTTCTTT
clone size: NA
V gene: TRBV28
J gene: TRBJ1-1
D gene: NA

CDR3 protein: CASSRGDGGYTF
CDR3 DNA: TGTGCCAGCAGCAGGGGCGACGGTGGCTACACCTTC
clone size: NA
V gene: TRBV2
J gene: TRBJ1-2
D gene: NA

CDR3 protein: CASRPGGEGEETQYF
CDR3 DNA: TGTGCCAGCAGACCGGGGGGGGAGGGGGAAGAGACCCAGTACTTC
clone size: NA
V gene: TRBV28
J gene: TRBJ2-5
D gene: TRBD2

CDR3 protein: CATSQQGGINQPQHF
CDR3 DNA: TGTGCCACCTCCCAACAGGGAGGGATCAATCAGCCCCAGCATTTT
clone size: NA
V gene: TRBV27
J gene: TRBJ1-5
D gene: NA

CDR3 protein: CATHRQGNEQFF
CDR3 DNA: TGTGCCACCCACCGACAGGGCAATGAGCAGTTCTTC
clone size: NA
V gene: TRBV6-5
J gene: TRBJ2-1
D gene: TRBD1

CDR3 protein: CASSQDDSSYQPQHF
CDR3 DNA: TGTGCCAGCAGCCAAGATGACAGCAGTTATCAGCCCCAGCATTTT
clone size: NA
V gene: TRBV4-2
J gene: TRBJ1-5
D gene: NA

CDR3 protein: CASTPASGQPQHF
CDR3 DNA: TGTGCCAGCACCCCGGCCAGCGGCCAGCCCCAGCATTTT
clone size: NA
V gene: TRBV7-9
J gene: TRBJ1-5
D gene: NA

CDR3 protein: CATSRDTGAYEQYF
CDR3 DNA: TGTGCCACCAGCAGAGATACAGGGGCCTACGAGCAGTACTTC
clone size: NA
V gene: TRBV15
J gene: TRBJ2-7
D gene: TRBD1

CDR3 protein: CAAKEGEGVEAFF
CDR3 DNA: TGTGCCGCCAAGGAGGGGGAAGGGGTTGAAGCTTTCTTT
clone size: NA
V gene: TRBV10-3
J gene: TRBJ1-1
D gene: NA

CDR3 protein: CSVTEWSSEAFF
CDR3 DNA: TGCAGCGTGACGGAGTGGTCCTCTGAAGCTTTCTTT
clone size: NA
V gene: TRBV29-1
J gene: TRBJ1-1
D gene: NA

CDR3 protein: CASSIRGEGTEAFF
CDR3 DNA: TGTGCCAGTAGTATCAGGGGAGAAGGTACTGAAGCTTTCTTT
clone size: NA
V gene: TRBV19
J gene: TRBJ1-1
D gene: NA

CDR3 protein: CASSLGWRGANYGYTF
CDR3 DNA: TGCGCCAGCAGCTTGGGTTGGAGGGGAGCTAACTATGGCTACACCTTC
clone size: NA
V gene: TRBV5-1
J gene: TRBJ1-2
D gene: NA

CDR3 protein: CSVEGRDRRRTDTQYF
CDR3 DNA: TGCAGCGTTGAAGGTCGTGATCGAAGGCGCACAGATACGCAGTATTTT
clone size: NA
V gene: TRBV29-1
J gene: TRBJ2-3
D gene: NA

CDR3 protein: CASSPLGVHATNEKLFF
CDR3 DNA: TGTGCCAGCTCACCACTAGGGGTCCATGCAACTAATGAAAAACTGTTTTTT
clone size: NA
V gene: TRBV18
J gene: TRBJ1-4
D gene: NA

CDR3 protein: CAITPTGRNTEAFF
CDR3 DNA: TGTGCCATCACCCCGACGGGGAGGAACACTGAAGCTTTCTTT
clone size: NA
V gene: TRBV10-3
J gene: TRBJ1-1
D gene: NA

CDR3 protein: CASSVGGGRAWEQYF
CDR3 DNA: TGTGCCAGCAGCGTAGGTGGCGGGAGGGCCTGGGAGCAGTACTTC
clone size: NA
V gene: TRBV9
J gene: TRBJ2-7
D gene: TRBD2

CDR3 protein: CATAQGGETGELFF
CDR3 DNA: TGCGCCACGGCACAGGGGGGGGAGACCGGGGAGCTGTTTTTT
clone size: NA
V gene: TRBV10-2
J gene: TRBJ2-2
D gene: NA

CDR3 protein: CASSTWTEGGNQPQHF
CDR3 DNA: TGTGCCAGCAGCACCTGGACAGAGGGTGGCAATCAGCCCCAGCATTTT
clone size: few
V gene: TRBV7-9
J gene: TRBJ1-5
D gene: NA

CDR3 protein: CAWSGAGNYEQYF
CDR3 DNA: TGTGCCTGGAGCGGGGCAGGGAACTACGAGCAGTACTTC
clone size: NA
V gene: TRBV30
J gene: TRBJ2-7
D gene: NA

CDR3 protein: CASSLSYGADTQYF
CDR3 DNA: TGTGCCAGCAGTTTATCCTACGGAGCAGATACGCAGTATTTT
clone size: NA
V gene: TRBV27
J gene: TRBJ2-3
D gene: NA

CDR3 protein: CASSPKQVLNAFF
CDR3 DNA: TGTGCCAGCAGCCCAAAACAGGTCCTGAATGCTTTCTTT
clone size: NA
V gene: TRBV28
J gene: TRBJ1-1
D gene: NA

CDR3 protein: CASSFLGKGNQPQHF
CDR3 DNA: TGTGCCAGCAGTTTTTTGGGGAAGGGGAATCAGCCCCAGCATTTT
clone size: NA
V gene: TRBV28
J gene: TRBJ1-5
D gene: NA

CDR3 protein: CASSPRNAGGNTIYF
CDR3 DNA: TGTGCCAGCAGCCCGCGGAATGCTGGAGGAAACACCATATATTTT
clone size: NA
V gene: TRBV7-2
J gene: TRBJ1-3
D gene: NA

CDR3 protein: CATAALAGGLFTDTQYF
CDR3 DNA: TGTGCCACCGCTGCCCTAGCGGGAGGGCTGTTTACAGATACGCAGTATTTT
clone size: NA
V gene: TRBV28
J gene: TRBJ2-3
D gene: TRBD2

CDR3 protein: CSASRDPRDFYQSNQPQHF
CDR3 DNA: TGCAGTGCTAGTCGGGACCCCCGGGACTTCTACCAAAGCAATCAGCCCCAGCATTTT
clone size: once
V gene: TRBV20-1
J gene: TRBJ1-5
D gene: NA

CDR3 protein: CASSDSGGRETQYF
CDR3 DNA: TGTGCCAGCAGTGACTCAGGGGGCCGGGAGACCCAGTACTTC
clone size: NA
V gene: TRBV6-6
J gene: TRBJ2-5
D gene: TRBD1

CDR3 protein: CAISDSVYNEQFF
CDR3 DNA: TGTGCCATCAGTGACAGTGTCTACAATGAGCAGTTCTTC
clone size: NA
V gene: TRBV10-3
J gene: TRBJ2-1
D gene: NA

CDR3 protein: CASSLGGYPAGEFF
CDR3 DNA: TGTGCCAGCAGCTTAGGGGGGTATCCCGCGGGGGAGTTCTTC
clone size: once
V gene: TRBV7-8
J gene: TRBJ2-1
D gene: TRBD2

CDR3 protein: CASSYAGVQEPQHF
CDR3 DNA: TGTGCCAGCAGTTACGCGGGGGTTCAAGAGCCCCAGCATTTT
clone size: NA
V gene: TRBV6-6
J gene: TRBJ1-5
D gene: NA

CDR3 protein: CASSTRTGTQETQYF
CDR3 DNA: TGTGCCAGTAGTACCCGGACAGGTACCCAAGAGACCCAGTACTTC
clone size: NA
V gene: TRBV19
J gene: TRBJ2-5
D gene: TRBD1

CDR3 protein: CASKDGKDRYEQYF
CDR3 DNA: TGTGCCAGCAAGGATGGGAAGGATCGCTACGAGCAGTACTTC
clone size: few
V gene: TRBV28
J gene: TRBJ2-7
D gene: NA

CDR3 protein: CASSPRFRQAGYEQYF
CDR3 DNA: TGTGCCAGCAGCCCTCGATTCCGACAGGCGGGCTACGAGCAGTACTTC
clone size: NA
V gene: TRBV16
J gene: TRBJ2-7
D gene: NA

CDR3 protein: CASSTTPEAAIWSSSYNSPLHF
CDR3 DNA: TGTGCCAGCAGTACGACACCGGAGGCGGCAATTTGGTCGAGCTCCTATAATTCACCCCTCCACTTT
clone size: NA
V gene: TRBV2
J gene: TRBJ1-6
D gene: NA

CDR3 protein: CASSSGTGRGLDYGYTF
CDR3 DNA: TGCGCCAGCAGCTCCGGGACAGGGAGGGGTTTGGACTATGGCTACACCTTC
clone size: NA
V gene: TRBV5-1
J gene: TRBJ1-2
D gene: TRBD1

CDR3 protein: CASSLWGQSALHF
CDR3 DNA: TGTGCCAGCAGTTTATGGGGTCAGTCGGCCCTCCACTTT
clone size: NA
V gene: TRBV28
J gene: TRBJ1-6
D gene: NA

CDR3 protein: CSATGHDYGYTF
CDR3 DNA: TGCAGCGCCACAGGTCACGACTATGGCTACACCTTC
clone size: once
V gene: TRBV29-1
J gene: TRBJ1-2
D gene: NA

CDR3 protein: CASSPGGTGGLARAEQYF
CDR3 DNA: TGTGCCAGCAGCCCCGGCGGGACAGGGGGACTAGCCCGGGCCGAGCAGTACTTC
clone size: NA
V gene: TRBV27
J gene: TRBJ2-7
D gene: TRBD1

CDR3 protein: CASTQWGGRSYEQYF
CDR3 DNA: TGTGCCAGCACCCAATGGGGGGGAAGGTCCTACGAGCAGTACTTC
clone size: NA
V gene: TRBV2
J gene: TRBJ2-7
D gene: TRBD2

CDR3 protein: CASSQDPPLLAASLNEQFF
CDR3 DNA: TGTGCCAGCAGCCAAGATCCCCCTTTGCTAGCGGCCAGCCTTAATGAGCAGTTCTTC
clone size: NA
V gene: TRBV3-1/TRBV3-2
J gene: TRBJ2-1
D gene: TRBD2

CDR3 protein: CASSDGQGADEQFF
CDR3 DNA: TGTGCCAGCAGTGATGGGCAGGGGGCGGATGAGCAGTTCTTC
clone size: NA
V gene: TRBV6-1
J gene: TRBJ2-1
D gene: TRBD1

CDR3 protein: CASSFGVVTGVYGYTF
CDR3 DNA: TGCGCCAGCAGCTTCGGGGTGGTGACAGGGGTCTATGGCTACACCTTC
clone size: NA
V gene: TRBV5-1
J gene: TRBJ1-2
D gene: TRBD1

CDR3 protein: CSVETGELFF
CDR3 DNA: TGCAGCGTTGAGACCGGGGAGCTGTTTTTT
clone size: NA
V gene: TRBV29-1
J gene: TRBJ2-2
D gene: NA

CDR3 protein: CSAQNTEAFF
CDR3 DNA: TGCAGCGCTCAGAACACTGAAGCTTTCTTT
clone size: NA
V gene: TRBV29-1
J gene: TRBJ1-1
D gene: NA

CDR3 protein: CASSFPDYGTQYF
CDR3 DNA: TGTGCCAGCAGTTTCCCGGACTATGGAACGCAGTATTTT
clone size: NA
V gene: TRBV27
J gene: TRBJ2-3
D gene: NA

CDR3 protein: CASRYQGGETQYF
CDR3 DNA: TGTGCCAGCCGTTACCAGGGGGGGGAGACCCAGTACTTC
clone size: NA
V gene: TRBV28
J gene: TRBJ2-5
D gene: NA

CDR3 protein: CATSSGYAPSEQFF
CDR3 DNA: TGTGCCACCTCGTCAGGCTACGCGCCCAGTGAGCAGTTCTTC
clone size: NA
V gene: TRBV19
J gene: TRBJ2-1
D gene: NA